The T cell receptor beta chain described here comes from a study of shared clonotypes between healthy human individuals. Replicate PCRs from sorted subsets contained around 200 ng DNA, which is some 30,000 T cell genomes. The method was immunoSEQ multiplex PCR; TCRdb's version includes in-frame clones alone and lacks a portion of them. The table lists hundreds of thousands of clones, around four fifths of them singletons. The donors were adults (healthy and HIV-negative) with no recent acute infections or vaccinations. A word on this clone: Its antigen remains unidentified.

Trimming removed 7 bases from V and 1 base from J, with 8 bases in between. This CDR3 spans 13 amino acids. Germline V gene lookup returns CDR1 LNHDA and CDR2 SQIVND (reference sequence). Study results and limitations: Researchers sampled only blood; tissue repertoires likely differ. Non-shared clonotypes displayed generation probabilities falling below those of clonotypes present in all four donors.

The receptor's source is a woman aged 25 to 39 in good health. J is TRBJ1-5 and V is TRBV19; no reliable D call. The sample comprised memory CD4+ T cells sorted from blood. Subset meaning: CD45RA-negative fraction. CDR3 in DNA: TGTGCCAGTACGACGGCGAGCAATCAGCCCCAGCATTTT. Translating gives CASTTASNQPQHF.